Listed here are 22 T cell receptor beta chains from one sample, sequenced in a study of tumor and adjacent non-tumor tissue in lung cancer listed by TCRdb under 2018. RNA was isolated from bulk, unsorted tissue, and RNA quality was assessed with a NanoDrop ND-1000 and an Agilent 2100. Library creation used multiplex PCR. Data came from an Illumina HiSeq 2500. Following protocols modified from ARM-PCR, the researchers constructed TCRbeta libraries through three rounds of nested PCR with primers (Table S4). Starting from the raw public reads, TCRdb applied fastp trimming at Q25, assembled clones with MiXCR and retained in-frame beta chains. For every CDR3 protein sequence, its rows merge into one entry that carries the most common genes and DNA. This sample is represented by about 200,000 distinct CDR3 sequences; 70% to 75% of them were singletons. The top ten clones comprise approximately 25% of the sample.

Material for sequencing was lung tumor tissue. The receptors shown here come from a man aged 55 to 70 with non-small cell lung cancer.

A note on this clonotype: An end of the junction differs from the germline gene, which may be a read error. The J gene is TRBJ2-5, the V gene TRBV11-2; 7 positions match TRBD1. The CDR3 consists of 14 residues. Germline V lookup: CDR1 SGHAT, CDR2 FQNNGV. The CDR3 loop is CASSSGQVHETQYF. As DNA, the CDR3 is TGTGCGAGCAGCTCTGGACAGGTCCATGAGACCCAGTATTTC. Variable domain in full (rest from reference TRBV11-2 and TRBJ2-5): EAGVAQSPRYKIIEKRQSVAFWCNPISGHATLYWYQQILGQGPKLLIQFQNNGVVDDSQLPKDRFSAERLKGVDSTLKIQPAKLEDSAVYLCASSSGQVHETQYFGPGTRLLVL.

As for this clonotype: A much bigger clone sits one base away, suggesting this may be a read error. The rearrangement links TRBV20-1 to TRBJ2-3; no definite D call. CDR1 and CDR2 from the germline V gene are DFQATT and SNEGSKA (reference sequence). The CDR3 consists of 12 residues. Between the trimmed V and J ends, which lost 7 bases and 0 bases, there was a span of 8 bases. The CDR3: CSGSFSTDTQYF. For the CDR3, the DNA is TGCAGTGGTAGCTTTAGCACAGATACGCAGTATTTT.

Regarding this clonotype: Its ends do not fully match the called genes, so a read error is possible. This chain joins TRBV11-3 and TRBJ2-3, with TRBD1 as a possible D gene (5 bases). The CDR3 is 15 residues long. Germline V gives CDR1 SGHNT, CDR2 YENEEA. As DNA, the CDR3 is TGTGCTAGCAGCTTAATATTGGGGCAGCCAGATACGCAGTATTTT. It translates to CASSLILGQPDTQYF.

V usage is TRBV11-1 and J usage is TRBJ2-5; 9 nucleotides line up with TRBD1. The V gene's germline CDR1 is SGHAT and CDR2 FQDESV (reference sequence). The CDR3 loop spans 15 amino acids. The CDR3 spells CTSSLFDRGKETQYF. In DNA form, the CDR3 reads TGTACTAGCAGCCTCTTCGACAGGGGGAAAGAGACCCAGTACTTC. The full variable domain, in which reference TRBV11-1 and TRBJ2-5 provide the parts outside the CDR3, is EAEVAQSPRYKITEKSQAVAFWCDPISGHATLYWYRQILGQGPELLVQFQDESVVDDSQLPKDRFSAERLKGVDSTLKIQPAELGDSAMYLCTSSLFDRGKETQYFGPGTRLLVL.

Remarks on this clonotype: This CDR3 fails to terminate in the conserved phenylalanine or tryptophan, so it likely reflects a read error. The genes are TRBV6-1 and TRBJ2-7; TRBD1 agrees at 9 bases. The CDR3 has 17 residues. J lost 10 bases, V lost 4 bases, and 20 bases had no gene match. Germline CDR1 and CDR2: MNHNS and SASEGT. The CDR3 DNA is TGTGCCAGCAGTGCCGGACAGGGGAGGGTAATCGAACATCTCCAGTACTTG. Translated, it gives CASSAGQGRVIEHLQYL.

The chain joins TRBV11-3 to TRBJ2-3; D may be TRBD1 or TRBD2 (6 bases each). The V gene's germline CDR1 is SGHNT and CDR2 YENEEA. This CDR3 has 15 residues. V lost 6 bases, J lost 6 bases, and 19 bases lay in between. This chain's CDR3 is CASSFVRGEWDTQYF. CDR3 nucleotide sequence: TGTGCCAGCAGTTTCGTGAGGGGGGAGTGGGATACGCAGTATTTT.

This clonotype was detected only a few times. J is TRBJ2-3 and V is TRBV5-4, with D perhaps TRBD1 (6 bases). The germline V gene has CDR1 SGHNT and CDR2 YYREEE (reference sequence). Trimming took off 4 bases at V and 0 bases at J, with 12 bases between the two ends. The CDR3 consists of 15 residues. CDR3 sequence: CASSPTGQSTDTQYF. CDR3 in DNA: TGTGCCAGCAGCCCCACAGGACAGAGCACAGATACGCAGTATTTT.

The chain employs TRBV6-5 and TRBJ2-7; TRBD2 agrees at 7 bases. Germline V gene lookup returns CDR1 MNHEY and CDR2 SVGAGI. The CDR3 sequence is 13 residues long. The V gene end was trimmed by 11 bases and the J gene end by 11 bases; junction bases not matched to a gene: 18. Here the CDR3 reads CAGPSGGCLREYF. The CDR3 bases are TGTGCCGGACCTAGCGGCGGATGTCTACGAGAGTACTTC.

This clonotype has just a few counts. A much larger clone sits a single nucleotide away, making a read error possible. The J gene is TRBJ2-3, the V gene TRBV29-1; 7 nucleotides align to TRBD2. This CDR3 is built from 16 residues. J lost 4 bases, V lost 6 bases, and 16 bases had no gene match. Per germline, CDR1 SQVTM and CDR2 ANQGSEA. The CDR3 DNA follows: TGCAGCGTCACAATCCGAGTGGGAGGGCCGTCAGATACGCAGTATTTT. Translating gives CSVTIRVGGPSDTQYF.

On this clonotype itself: A junction boundary mismatches the germline segment, possibly from a read error. In DNA, the CDR3 is TGCAGTGGGACTAGCAGGAAAGATACACAGTATTTT. This sequence encodes CSGTSRKDTQYF. The V gene is TRBV20-1, the J gene TRBJ2-3; 8 nucleotides agree with TRBD2. The length of the CDR3 is 12 residues. The germline CDR1 and CDR2 sequences are DFQATT and SNEGSKA (reference sequence).

A note on this clonotype: This may arise from a read error, as a much more abundant clone is one base away. V and J are TRBV5-5 and TRBJ1-1; 7 nucleotides align to TRBD1. From germline, CDR1 is SGHKS and CDR2 YYEKEE (reference sequence). This CDR3 comprises 16 residues. The trim removed 4 bases at V and 3 bases at J, leaving 12 bases unmatched. CDR3 bases: TGTGCCAGCAGCAGACAGGGACGACCTCTGGACACTGAAGCTTTCTTT. Its translation is CASSRQGRPLDTEAFF.

A note on this clonotype: Germline and junction disagree at one end, which may indicate a read error. The chain recombines TRBV11-3 with TRBJ2-1; D remains unclear. Germline CDR1 and CDR2: SGHNT and YENEEA. The CDR3 runs to 15 residues. The CDR3 reads CANSLAGAAYNEQFF. CDR3 sequence (DNA): TGTGCCAACAGCTTAGCTGGAGCCGCCTACAATGAGCAGTTCTTC. Supplemented by reference TRBV11-3 and TRBJ2-1, the full variable domain reads EAGVVQSPRYKIIEKKQPVAFWCNPISGHNTLYWYLQNLGQGPELLIRYENEEAVDDSQLPKDRFSAERLKGVDSTLKIQPAELGDSAVYLCANSLAGAAYNEQFFGPGTRLTVL.

The CDR3 nucleotides are TGCGCCAGCAACTTAGTTACTAGCGGGAGTGGTGAGCAGTTCTTC. Protein sequence: CASNLVTSGSGEQFF. The chain has TRBV5-1 and TRBJ2-1; 11 bases are shared with TRBD2. The germline V gene has CDR1 SGHRS and CDR2 YFSETQ. The CDR3 totals 15 residues. The junction had 11 bases not matched to a gene; V was cut back by 6 bases and J by 9 bases.

This clonotype has a handful of counts. The junction differs from germline at one of its ends, possibly a read error. The chain carries TRBV4-2 and TRBJ2-1, with 12 bases fitting TRBD2. This CDR3 region has 17 residues. Looked up from germline, CDR1 is LGHNA and CDR2 is YNFKEQ. For the CDR3, the DNA is TGTGCCAACAGCCAGGGCGAGTGGACTAGCGGGAAGAATGAGCAGTTCTTC. It encodes CANSQGEWTSGKNEQFF.

The chain recombines TRBV4-3 with TRBJ2-7; possibly TRBD1 or TRBD2 for D (5 bases each). CDR3 length: 14 amino acids. In germline, CDR1 is LGHNA, CDR2 YSLEER. Deletions cut 0 bases from V and 4 bases from J, with 10 bases between. CDR3 protein: CASSQDWGKYEQYF. The CDR3 DNA follows: TGCGCCAGCAGCCAAGACTGGGGGAAATACGAGCAGTACTTC.

Notes on this clonotype: Its ends do not fully match the called genes, so a read error is possible. V is TRBV5-1 and J is TRBJ2-2; a possible D gene is TRBD1 (6 bases). This CDR3 is built from 14 residues. The germline V gene encodes CDR1 SGHRS and CDR2 YFSETQ. This CDR3 is CANSSGHFTGELFF. CDR3 coding DNA: TGCGCCAACAGCTCGGGACATTTCACCGGGGAACTGTTTTTT.

This clonotype has just one count. The V and J genes are TRBV5-5 and TRBJ2-5; unclear D gene. CDR3 length equals 16 residues. The V end lost 4 bases, the J end lost 1 base, and 17 bases lay between the germline ends. Germline V gene data show CDR1 as SGHKS and CDR2 as YYEKEE (reference sequence). The CDR3 region is CASSNRDLVRQETQYF. The DNA for the CDR3 is TGTGCCAGCAGCAACCGAGACCTTGTCCGCCAAGAGACCCAGTACTTC.

Details on this clonotype: Sequence at one end of the junction differs from germline and may be a read error. This chain connects TRBV6-5 to TRBJ1-5; no clear D. The CDR3 loop spans 13 amino acids. The germline gives CDR1 MNHEY, CDR2 SVGAGI. The CDR3 sequence is CASSLAGNHPQHF. CDR3 DNA: TGTGCCAGCAGCCTCGCGGGCAATCACCCCCAGCATTTT.

Turning to this clonotype: At one end the junction does not follow the germline gene, possibly because of a read error. The chain recombines TRBV6-2 or TRBV6-3 with TRBJ2-1; 9 bases map to TRBD2. Germline-derived CDR1 and CDR2 are MNHEY and SVGEGT. CDR3 size: 19 residues. CDR3 coding DNA: TGTGTCAGCAGTTACCCAAACTATCCTAGCGGGACTTCTGGCAATGAGCAGTTCTTC. This sequence encodes CVSSYPNYPSGTSGNEQFF.

On this clonotype: A read error may account for a junction end that differs from germline. CDR3 in DNA: TGCAGTGCTAGAGGTCCTCGCATGAACTACGTGCAGCACTTC. Residues: CSARGPRMNYVQHF. The chain is built from TRBV20-1 and TRBJ2-7, with D unclear. The CDR3 runs to 14 residues. Germline V gene lookup returns CDR1 DFQATT and CDR2 SNEGSKA (reference sequence).

To note about this clonotype: A clone one base away is much larger, so this may be a read error. The chain combines TRBV10-2 with TRBJ2-3; no clear D. This CDR3 contains 11 residues. CDR1 is WSHSY and CDR2 is SAAADI in the germline V gene. The CDR3 nucleotides read TGCGCCAGCAATGAGTTGGCAGCAACGTATTTT. The encoded protein is CASNELAATYF.

The chain carries TRBV11-2 and TRBJ2-7; no reliable D call. The CDR3 has 14 amino acids. V dropped 3 bases and J dropped 7 bases, with 16 bases sitting between them. Per the germline V gene, CDR1 is SGHAT and CDR2 is FQNNGV. The CDR3 protein is CASSFAASRNEQYF. The CDR3, as DNA: TGTGCCAGCAGCTTCGCTGCCTCCCGGAATGAGCAGTACTTC.